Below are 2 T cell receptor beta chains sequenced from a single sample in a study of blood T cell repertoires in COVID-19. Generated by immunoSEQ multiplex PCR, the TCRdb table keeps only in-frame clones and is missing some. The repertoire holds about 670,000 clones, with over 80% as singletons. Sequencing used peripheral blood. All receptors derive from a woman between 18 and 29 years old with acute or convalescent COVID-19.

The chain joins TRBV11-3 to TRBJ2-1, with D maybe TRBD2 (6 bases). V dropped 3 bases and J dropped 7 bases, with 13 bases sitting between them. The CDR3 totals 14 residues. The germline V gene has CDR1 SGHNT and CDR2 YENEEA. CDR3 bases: TGTGCCAGCAGCTTCGGAGGGTATCGGAATGAGCAGTTCTTC. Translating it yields CASSFGGYRNEQFF.

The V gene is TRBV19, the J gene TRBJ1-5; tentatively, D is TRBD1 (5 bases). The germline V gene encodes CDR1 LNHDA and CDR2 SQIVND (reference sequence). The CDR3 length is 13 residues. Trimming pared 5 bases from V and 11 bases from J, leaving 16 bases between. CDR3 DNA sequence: TGTGCCAGTAGTGCAGGGTCGCTTACTGCCCAGCATTTT. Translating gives CASSAGSLTAQHF.